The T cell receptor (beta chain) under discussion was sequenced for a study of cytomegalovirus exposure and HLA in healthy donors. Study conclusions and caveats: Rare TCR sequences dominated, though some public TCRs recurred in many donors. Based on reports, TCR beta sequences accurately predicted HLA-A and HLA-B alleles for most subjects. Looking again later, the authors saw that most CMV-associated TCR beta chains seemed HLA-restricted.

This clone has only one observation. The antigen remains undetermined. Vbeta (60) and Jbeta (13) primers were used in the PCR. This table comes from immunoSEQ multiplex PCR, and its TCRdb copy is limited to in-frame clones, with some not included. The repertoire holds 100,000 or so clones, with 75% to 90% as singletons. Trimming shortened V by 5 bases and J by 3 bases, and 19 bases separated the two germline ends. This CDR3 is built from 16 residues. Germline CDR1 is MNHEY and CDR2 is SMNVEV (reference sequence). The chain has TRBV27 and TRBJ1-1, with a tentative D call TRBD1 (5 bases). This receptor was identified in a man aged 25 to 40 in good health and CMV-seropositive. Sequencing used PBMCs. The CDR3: CASSLNFQGIYTEAFF. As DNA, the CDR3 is TGTGCCAGCAGTCTAAACTTCCAGGGTATTTACACTGAAGCTTTCTTT.